This is a list of T cell receptor beta chains from one sample in a study of blood T cells in healthy people across ages. TCRdb passed the 5' RACE reads through MiXCR, listing each CDR3 protein once. Of around 990,000 distinct CDR3 sequences in the sample, approximately 25% are singletons; the top ten hold around 0.75%. Another study also made use of these data, one on T cells of mothers and their children.

Material for sequencing was blood. Receptors originate from a girl aged 2 to 9 in good health. Each CDR3 is given with its conserved first and last residue. A D gene is named only where the DNA matches it firmly. Part of the rows lack a size; the others show once, few, many or a class for expanded clones.

cdr3_aa	cdr3_nt	v_call	clone_size	j_call	d_call
CASSSASSLETQYF	TGTGCCAGCAGCTCGGCTTCCTCCTTGGAGACCCAGTACTTC	TRBV11-1	.	TRBJ2-5	.
CSVPGQGYQETQYF	TGCAGCGTACCCGGACAGGGGTACCAAGAGACCCAGTACTTC	TRBV29-1	.	TRBJ2-5	TRBD1
CASSQTGTGYGQPQHF	TGTGCCAGCAGCCAAACCGGGACAGGGTATGGTCAGCCCCAGCATTTT	TRBV7-2	.	TRBJ1-5	TRBD1
CSVVGREIGEQHF	TGCAGCGTTGTGGGCAGGGAAATAGGCGAGCAGCACTTC	TRBV29-1	.	TRBJ2-7	.
CASSSRVAGQGPYEQYF	TGCGCCAGCAGCTCCCGGGTAGCTGGACAGGGGCCCTACGAGCAGTACTTC	TRBV5-1	.	TRBJ2-7	TRBD1
CASSDSNEQYF	TGTGCCAGCAGTGACTCGAACGAGCAGTACTTC	TRBV6-4	few	TRBJ2-7	.
CASRTSGNTDTQYF	TGCGCCAGCAGGACTAGCGGGAACACAGATACGCAGTATTTT	TRBV5-1	.	TRBJ2-3	TRBD2
CASNWGGVSGHTF	TGTGCCAGCAATTGGGGGGGAGTAAGTGGCCACACCTTC	TRBV12-3/TRBV12-4	.	TRBJ1-2	.
CASSFAGHGYTF	TGTGCCAGCAGTTTTGCAGGGCATGGCTACACCTTC	TRBV12-3/TRBV12-4	.	TRBJ1-2	.
CASSFLLAGGPGETQYF	TGCGCCAGCAGCTTCCTACTAGCGGGAGGGCCCGGGGAGACCCAGTACTTC	TRBV5-1	.	TRBJ2-5	TRBD2
CASSQGTGWGETQYF	TGCGCCAGCAGCCAAGGGACGGGCTGGGGGGAGACCCAGTACTTC	TRBV4-1	few	TRBJ2-5	.
CASSFSPGTGRNIQYF	TGTGCCAGCAGCTTTTCACCGGGGACAGGCCGAAACATTCAGTACTTC	TRBV11-3	.	TRBJ2-4	TRBD1
CASSVTGQGIYGYTF	TGTGCCAGCAGCGTAACGGGACAGGGGATTTATGGCTACACCTTC	TRBV9	few	TRBJ1-2	TRBD1
CASSRTGPYNSPLHF	TGCGCCAGCAGTCGAACCGGCCCCTATAATTCACCCCTCCACTTT	TRBV4-1	.	TRBJ1-6	.
CASSQGGEDNEQFF	TGCGCCAGCAGCCAAGGGGGGGAGGACAATGAGCAGTTCTTC	TRBV4-1	few	TRBJ2-1	.
CKGILNTEAFF	TGCAAGGGTATACTGAACACTGAAGCTTTCTTT	TRBV29-1	few	TRBJ1-1	.
CSASLRVSRDGYTF	TGCAGTGCTAGTTTAAGGGTCTCTAGGGATGGCTACACCTTC	TRBV20-1	.	TRBJ1-2	.
CASSPKVSGRANEQFF	TGTGCCAGCAGCCCCAAAGTTAGCGGGAGAGCCAATGAGCAGTTCTTC	TRBV7-9	.	TRBJ2-1	TRBD2
CASSVGGRGEQYF	TGTGCCAGCAGCGTAGGGGGCCGGGGCGAGCAGTACTTC	TRBV9	few	TRBJ2-7	.
CASSHSAGELFF	TGTGCCAGCAGCCATTCCGCGGGGGAGCTGTTTTTT	TRBV3-1	.	TRBJ2-2	.
CSATTGGFGLAKNIQYF	TGCAGTGCAACAACAGGGGGTTTTGGACTAGCCAAAAACATTCAGTACTTC	TRBV20-1	.	TRBJ2-4	TRBD1
CASSLRQVEGWWGNEQFF	TGTGCCAGCAGCTTGCGTCAGGTTGAGGGATGGTGGGGGAATGAGCAGTTCTTC	TRBV5-5	.	TRBJ2-1	.
CASSLFTVAATGELFF	TGTGCCAGCAGCTTATTCACCGTAGCTGCGACCGGGGAGCTGTTTTTT	TRBV7-2	.	TRBJ2-2	.
CSARRTSGGLTGELFF	TGCAGTGCTAGAAGGACTAGCGGGGGGCTTACCGGGGAGCTGTTTTTT	TRBV20-1	.	TRBJ2-2	TRBD2
CASSYGTGAEAFF	TGCGCCAGCAGTTATGGGACAGGGGCTGAAGCTTTCTTT	TRBV5-1	few	TRBJ1-1	TRBD1
CATTVVGGVPYGYTF	TGTGCCACCACGGTCGTAGGGGGGGTCCCCTATGGCTACACCTTC	TRBV15	.	TRBJ1-2	.
CASSLSGYGTGDSPLHF	TGTGCCAGCAGCTTAAGTGGATACGGCACGGGGGATTCACCCCTCCACTTT	TRBV11-2	.	TRBJ1-6	.
CASSLGSEGAYSGANVLTF	TGCGCCAGCAGCTTGGGTTCGGAGGGTGCTTACTCTGGGGCCAACGTCCTGACTTTC	TRBV5-1	.	TRBJ2-6	.
CASSQDWGNMNTEAFF	TGTGCCAGCAGCCAAGATTGGGGTAACATGAACACTGAAGCTTTCTTT	TRBV4-2	few	TRBJ1-1	.
CASSGTGIPYEQYF	TGCGCCAGCAGCGGGACAGGGATCCCCTACGAGCAGTACTTC	TRBV10-1	.	TRBJ2-7	TRBD1
CASSLVVGPLYEQYF	TGTGCCAGCAGCTTAGTCGTCGGGCCCCTCTACGAGCAGTACTTC	TRBV11-2	few	TRBJ2-7	.
CSASVIDPRMVAVAYEQYF	TGCAGTGCTAGTGTTATCGACCCCAGGATGGTAGCGGTTGCCTACGAGCAGTACTTC	TRBV20-1	.	TRBJ2-7	.
CASSLGGEYTEAFF	TGTGCCAGCAGCTTGGGAGGGGAGTACACTGAAGCTTTCTTT	TRBV7-9	.	TRBJ1-1	.
CACSSRQGQETQYF	TGCGCCTGCAGCTCCAGACAGGGCCAAGAGACCCAGTACTTC	TRBV5-1	.	TRBJ2-5	TRBD1
CSAVSPREGLETQYF	TGCAGTGCCGTTTCCCCGCGGGAGGGCCTAGAGACCCAGTACTTC	TRBV20-1	.	TRBJ2-5	TRBD2
CASSQDGRLVRETQYF	TGTGCCAGCAGCCAAGATGGGCGACTAGTGAGAGAGACCCAGTACTTC	TRBV3-1	.	TRBJ2-5	.
CASSFLAGGDNEQFF	TGTGCCAGCAGTTTTTTAGCGGGAGGGGACAATGAGCAGTTCTTC	TRBV12-3/TRBV12-4	few	TRBJ2-1	TRBD2